The T cell receptor (beta chain) described here comes from a study of CD8 T cells in ankylosing spondylitis. The V gene lost 6 bases and the J gene lost 1 base, with 15 bases spanning the gap. Germline CDR1 is MRHNA and CDR2 is SNTAGT. The CDR3 is 15 amino acids. TCRdb analysed the 5' RACE reads with MiXCR anew, one entry per CDR3 protein. The sample contains around 90,000 distinct CDR3 sequences, roughly 27% of which appear only once. This clonotype was seen a few times. Its antigen remains unknown. Findings and caveats of the study: Clones tied to disease were said to be significantly enriched in matched ankylosing spondylitis synovial fluid.

This clonotype originated in a male donor with ankylosing spondylitis or in good health (not recorded which). The chain recombines TRBV6-4 with TRBJ1-1, with D maybe TRBD1 (5 bases). Sequenced material: blood, either unsorted or a sorted T cell fraction (not recorded which). The CDR3 reads CASRRRGTENTEAFF. The CDR3 DNA reads as TGTGCCAGCAGAAGAAGAGGGACCGAGAACACTGAAGCTTTCTTT.